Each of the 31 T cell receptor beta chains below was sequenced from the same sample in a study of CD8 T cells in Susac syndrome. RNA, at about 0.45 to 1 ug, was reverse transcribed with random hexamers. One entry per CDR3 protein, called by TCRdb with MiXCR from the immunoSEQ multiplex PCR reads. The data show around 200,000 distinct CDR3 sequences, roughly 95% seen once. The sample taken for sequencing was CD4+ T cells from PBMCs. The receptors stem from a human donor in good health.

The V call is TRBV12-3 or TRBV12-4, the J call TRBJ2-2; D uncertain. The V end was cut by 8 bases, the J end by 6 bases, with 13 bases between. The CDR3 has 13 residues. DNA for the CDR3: TGTGCCAGCGCCCGGTGGTTGGCCGGGGAGCTGTTTTTT. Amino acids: CASARWLAGELFF.

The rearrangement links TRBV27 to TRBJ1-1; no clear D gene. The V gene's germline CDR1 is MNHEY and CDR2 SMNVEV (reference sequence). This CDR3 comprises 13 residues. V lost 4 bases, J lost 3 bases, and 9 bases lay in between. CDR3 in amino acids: CASSSGRYTEAFF. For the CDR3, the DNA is TGTGCCAGCAGTTCCGGACGGTACACTGAAGCTTTCTTT.

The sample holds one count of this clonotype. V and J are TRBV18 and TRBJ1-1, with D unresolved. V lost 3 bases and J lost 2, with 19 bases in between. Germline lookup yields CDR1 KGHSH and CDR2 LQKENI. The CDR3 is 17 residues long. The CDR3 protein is CASSPLRISTLNTEAFF. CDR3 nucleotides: TGTGCCAGCTCACCTTTACGGATCTCAACACTAAACACTGAAGCTTTCTTT.

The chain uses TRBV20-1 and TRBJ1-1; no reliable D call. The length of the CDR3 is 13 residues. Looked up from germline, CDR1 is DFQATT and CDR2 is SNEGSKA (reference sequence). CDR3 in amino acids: CRVDGFSNTEAFF. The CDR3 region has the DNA TGCCGGGTCGATGGTTTTTCTAACACTGAAGCTTTCTTT.

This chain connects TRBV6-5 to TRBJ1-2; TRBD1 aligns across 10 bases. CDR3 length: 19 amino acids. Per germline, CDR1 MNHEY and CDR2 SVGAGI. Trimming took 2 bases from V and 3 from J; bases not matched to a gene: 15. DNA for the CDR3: TGTGCCAGCAGTTACGGTTGGGACAGGGGCTCGTCGTCTCACTATGGCTACACCTTC. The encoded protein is CASSYGWDRGSSSHYGYTF.

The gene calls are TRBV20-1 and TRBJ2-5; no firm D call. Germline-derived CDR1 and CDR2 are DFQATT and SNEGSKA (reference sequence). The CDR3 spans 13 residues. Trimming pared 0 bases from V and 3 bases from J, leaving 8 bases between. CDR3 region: CSAREGGKETQYF. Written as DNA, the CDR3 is TGCAGTGCTAGAGAAGGCGGAAAAGAGACCCAGTACTTC.

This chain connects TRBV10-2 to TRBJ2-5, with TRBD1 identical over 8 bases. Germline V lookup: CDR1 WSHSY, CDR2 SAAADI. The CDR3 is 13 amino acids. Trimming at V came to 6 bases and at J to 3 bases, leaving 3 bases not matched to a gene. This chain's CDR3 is CASSGTGKETQYF. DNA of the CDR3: TGCGCCAGCAGCGGGACAGGAAAAGAGACCCAGTACTTC.

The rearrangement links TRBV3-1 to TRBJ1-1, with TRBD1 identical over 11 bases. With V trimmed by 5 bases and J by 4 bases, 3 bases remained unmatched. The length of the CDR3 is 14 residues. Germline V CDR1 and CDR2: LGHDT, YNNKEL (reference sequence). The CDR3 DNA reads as TGTGCCAGCAGCGGCGGGACAGGGGGCACTGAAGCTTTCTTT. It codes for CASSGGTGGTEAFF.

This chain's CDR3 is CSARGGQAYEQYV. For the CDR3, the DNA is TGCAGTGCTAGAGGGGGTCAGGCCTACGAGCAGTACGTC. The chain links TRBV20-1 to TRBJ2-7; D unclear. The germline V and J ends were trimmed by 1 base and 2 bases, with 9 bases remaining between them. Looked up from germline, CDR1 is DFQATT and CDR2 is SNEGSKA (reference sequence). This CDR3 spans 13 amino acids.

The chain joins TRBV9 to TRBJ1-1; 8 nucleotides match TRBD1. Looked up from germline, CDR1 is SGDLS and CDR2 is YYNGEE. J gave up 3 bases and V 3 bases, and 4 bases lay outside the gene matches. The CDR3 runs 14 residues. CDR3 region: CASSADRGYTEAFF. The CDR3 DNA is TGTGCCAGCAGCGCCGACAGGGGATACACTGAAGCTTTCTTT.

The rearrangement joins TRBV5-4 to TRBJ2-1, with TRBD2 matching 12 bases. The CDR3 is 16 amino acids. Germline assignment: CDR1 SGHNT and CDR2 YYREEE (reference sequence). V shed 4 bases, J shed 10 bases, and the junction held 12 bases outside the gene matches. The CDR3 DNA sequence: TGTGCCAGCAGCAAAGGGACTAGCGGGTTTCCACTGGAGCAGTTCTTC. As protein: CASSKGTSGFPLEQFF.

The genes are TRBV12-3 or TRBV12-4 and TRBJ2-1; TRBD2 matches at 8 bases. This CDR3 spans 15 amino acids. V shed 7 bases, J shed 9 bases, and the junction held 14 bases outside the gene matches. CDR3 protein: CASNPGRALSGEQFF. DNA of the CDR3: TGTGCCAGCAACCCCGGGAGGGCCCTTTCTGGTGAGCAGTTCTTC.

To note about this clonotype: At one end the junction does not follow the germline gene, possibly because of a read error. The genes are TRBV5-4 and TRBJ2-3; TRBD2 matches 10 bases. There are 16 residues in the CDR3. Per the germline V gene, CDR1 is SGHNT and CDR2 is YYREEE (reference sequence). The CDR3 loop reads CASSSLAGDSTDTQYF. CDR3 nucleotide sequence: TGTGCCAGTAGCTCCCTAGCGGGGGACAGCACAGATACGCAGTATTTT.

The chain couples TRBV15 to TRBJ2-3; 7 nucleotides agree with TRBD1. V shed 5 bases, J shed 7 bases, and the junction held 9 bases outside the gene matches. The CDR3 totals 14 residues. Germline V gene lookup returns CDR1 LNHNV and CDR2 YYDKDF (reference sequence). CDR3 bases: TGTGCCACCAGCGGTAGACAGGGAAGGAATACGCAGTATTTT. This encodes CATSGRQGRNTQYF. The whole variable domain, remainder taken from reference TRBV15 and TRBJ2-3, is DAMVIQNPRYQVTQFGKPVTLSCSQTLNHNVMYWYQQKSSQAPKLLFHYYDKDFNNEADTPDNFQSRRPNTSFCFLDIRSPGLGDTAMYLCATSGRQGRNTQYFGPGTRLTVL.

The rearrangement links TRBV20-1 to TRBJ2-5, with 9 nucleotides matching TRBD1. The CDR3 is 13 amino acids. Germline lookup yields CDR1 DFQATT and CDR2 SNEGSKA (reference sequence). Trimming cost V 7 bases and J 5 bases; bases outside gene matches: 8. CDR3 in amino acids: CSVSDRGGETQYF. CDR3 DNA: TGCAGTGTTTCGGACAGGGGAGGGGAGACCCAGTACTTC.

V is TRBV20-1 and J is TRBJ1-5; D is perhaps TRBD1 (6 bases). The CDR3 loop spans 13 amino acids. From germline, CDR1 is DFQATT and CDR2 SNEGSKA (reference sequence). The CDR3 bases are TGCAGGGAAGGGGGGGCCTGCAATCAGCCCCAGCATTTT. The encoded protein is CREGGACNQPQHF.

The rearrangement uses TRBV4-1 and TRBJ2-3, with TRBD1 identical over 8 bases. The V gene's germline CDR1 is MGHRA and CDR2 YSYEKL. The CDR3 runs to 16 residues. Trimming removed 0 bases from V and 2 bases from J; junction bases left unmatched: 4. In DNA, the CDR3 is TGCGCCAGCAGCCAAGAAGACAGGGGATACACAGATACGCAGTATTTT. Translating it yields CASSQEDRGYTDTQYF.

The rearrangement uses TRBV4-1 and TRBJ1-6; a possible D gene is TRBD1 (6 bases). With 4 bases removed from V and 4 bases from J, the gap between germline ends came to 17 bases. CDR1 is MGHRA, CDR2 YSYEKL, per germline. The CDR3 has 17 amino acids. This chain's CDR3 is CASSLQFGQSYNSPLHF. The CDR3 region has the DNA TGCGCCAGCAGCCTTCAATTCGGACAGTCTTATAATTCACCCCTCCACTTT.

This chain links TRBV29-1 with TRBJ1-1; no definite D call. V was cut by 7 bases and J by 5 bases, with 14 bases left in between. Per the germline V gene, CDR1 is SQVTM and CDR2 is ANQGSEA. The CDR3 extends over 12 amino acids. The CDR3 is CSGGQGRTEAFF. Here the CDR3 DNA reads TGCAGCGGGGGTCAAGGGAGAACTGAAGCTTTCTTT.

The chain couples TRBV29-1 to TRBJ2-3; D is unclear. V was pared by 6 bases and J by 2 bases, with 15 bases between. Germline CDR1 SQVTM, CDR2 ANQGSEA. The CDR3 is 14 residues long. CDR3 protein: CSVRLYGYTDTQYF. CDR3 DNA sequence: TGCAGCGTCCGGTTGTACGGCTACACAGATACGCAGTATTTT.

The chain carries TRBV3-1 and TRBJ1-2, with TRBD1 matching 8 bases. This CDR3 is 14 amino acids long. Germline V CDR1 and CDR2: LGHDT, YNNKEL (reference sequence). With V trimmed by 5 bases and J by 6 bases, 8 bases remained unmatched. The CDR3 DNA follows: TGTGCCAGCAGCGACAGGGGTGATGGGAATGGCTACACCTTC. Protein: CASSDRGDGNGYTF.

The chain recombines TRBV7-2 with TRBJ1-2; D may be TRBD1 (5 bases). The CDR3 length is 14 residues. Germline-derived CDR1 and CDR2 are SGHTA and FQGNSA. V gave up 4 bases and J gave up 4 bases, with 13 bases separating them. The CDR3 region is CASSWDRQTYGYTF. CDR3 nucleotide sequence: TGTGCCAGCAGCTGGGACCGGCAGACCTATGGCTACACCTTC. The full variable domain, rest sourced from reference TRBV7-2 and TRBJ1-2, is GAGVSQSPSNKVTEKGKDVELRCDPISGHTALYWYRQSLGQGLEFLIYFQGNSAPDKSGLPSDRFSAERTGGSVSTLTIQRTQQEDSAVYLCASSWDRQTYGYTFGSGTRLTVV.

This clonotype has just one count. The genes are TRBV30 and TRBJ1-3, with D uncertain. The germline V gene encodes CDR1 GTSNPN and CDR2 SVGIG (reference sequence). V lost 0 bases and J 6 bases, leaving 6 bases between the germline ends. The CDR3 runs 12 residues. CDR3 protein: CAWSVRENTIYF. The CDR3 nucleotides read TGTGCCTGGAGTGTAAGGGAAAACACCATATATTTT.

The CDR3 region is CASSLTGQAPNEQFF. CDR3 sequence (DNA): TGTGCCAGCAGCTTAACGGGACAGGCACCTAATGAGCAGTTCTTC. J is TRBJ2-1 and V is TRBV7-3; 8 positions match TRBD1. Germline V gene sequence: CDR1 SGHTA, CDR2 FQGTGA. V lost 0 bases to trimming and J lost 7 bases; unmatched junction nucleotides: 5. CDR3 length equals 15 residues.

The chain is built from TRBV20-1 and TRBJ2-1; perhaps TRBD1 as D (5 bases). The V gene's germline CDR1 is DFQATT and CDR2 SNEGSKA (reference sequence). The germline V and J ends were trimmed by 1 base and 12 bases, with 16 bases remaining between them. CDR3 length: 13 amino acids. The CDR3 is CSARALDSFWQFF. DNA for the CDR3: TGCAGTGCTAGAGCGTTAGACAGCTTTTGGCAGTTCTTC.

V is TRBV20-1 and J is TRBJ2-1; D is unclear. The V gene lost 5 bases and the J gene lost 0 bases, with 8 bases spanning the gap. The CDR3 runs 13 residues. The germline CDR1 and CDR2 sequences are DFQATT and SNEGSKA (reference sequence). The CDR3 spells CSALPSSYNEQFF. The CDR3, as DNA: TGCAGTGCTCTACCTAGCTCCTACAATGAGCAGTTCTTC.

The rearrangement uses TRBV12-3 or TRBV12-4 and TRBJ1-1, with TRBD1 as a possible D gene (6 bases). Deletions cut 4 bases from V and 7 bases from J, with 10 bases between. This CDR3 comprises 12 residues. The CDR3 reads CASSSGGLEAFF. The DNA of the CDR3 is TGTGCCAGCAGTTCGGGGGGGCTTGAAGCTTTCTTT.

CDR3 DNA: TGTGCCAGCAGCTTAGTGGCTAGCGGGAGCGTTAATGAGCAGTTCTTC. Protein: CASSLVASGSVNEQFF. The chain recombines TRBV11-2 with TRBJ2-1, with 10 positions matching TRBD2. This CDR3 is 16 amino acids long. The V and J ends lost 1 base and 7 bases, in that order; junction bases with no gene match: 7. From germline, CDR1 is SGHAT and CDR2 FQNNGV.

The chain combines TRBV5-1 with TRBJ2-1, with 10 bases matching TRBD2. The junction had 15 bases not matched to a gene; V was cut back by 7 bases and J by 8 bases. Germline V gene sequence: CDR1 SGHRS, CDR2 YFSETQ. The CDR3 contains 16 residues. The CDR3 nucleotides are TGCGCCAGCCGCGGACTAGCGGCAGAGGGACCTGATGAGCAGTTCTTC. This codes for CASRGLAAEGPDEQFF.

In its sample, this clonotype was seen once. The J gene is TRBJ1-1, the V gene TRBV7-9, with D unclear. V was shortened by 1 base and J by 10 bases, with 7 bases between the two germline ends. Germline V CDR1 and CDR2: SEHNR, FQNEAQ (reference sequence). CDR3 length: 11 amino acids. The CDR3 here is CASSLESVAFF. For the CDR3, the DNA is TGTGCCAGCAGCTTAGAAAGCGTAGCTTTCTTT. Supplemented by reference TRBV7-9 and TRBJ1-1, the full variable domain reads DTGVSQNPRHKITKRGQNVTFRCDPISEHNRLYWYRQTLGQGPEFLTYFQNEAQLEKSRLLSDRFSAERPKGSFSTLEIQRTEQGDSAMYLCASSLESVAFFGQGTRLTVV.

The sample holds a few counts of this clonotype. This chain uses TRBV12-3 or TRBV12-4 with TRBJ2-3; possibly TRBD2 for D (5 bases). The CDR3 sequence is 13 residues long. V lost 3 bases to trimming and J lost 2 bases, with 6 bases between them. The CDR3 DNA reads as TGTGCCAGCAGTTTCCGGGACACAGATACGCAGTATTTT. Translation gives CASSFRDTDTQYF.